This T cell receptor beta chain was sequenced for a study of T-cell reconstitution after alpha-beta-depleted transplantation in children. Preparation of the TCRbeta library involved a method that used unique molecular identifiers. In TCRdb, the PCR reads were re-called with MiXCR into one record per CDR3 protein. The profile covers roughly 590,000 distinct CDR3 sequences, with approximately 15% appearing a single time and about 1.1% taken by the ten largest. V trimming: 0 bases; J trimming: 7 bases; junction bases outside the gene matches: 4. This CDR3 comprises 15 residues. From germline, CDR1 is SGHTA and CDR2 FQGNSA. This clonotype was seen a handful of times.

The chain is built from TRBV7-2 and TRBJ2-1; TRBD2 matches 9 bases. The receptor was derived from a human donor who donated a stem cell graft to a child with acute myeloid leukemia. Here the sequenced sample was PBMCs from the stem cell graft donor, taken from the stem cell graft. For the CDR3, the DNA is TGTGCCAGCAGCTTAGCGAGCGGGGGGATGAATGAGCAGTTCTTC. It translates to CASSLASGGMNEQFF.